The subject of this entry is one T cell receptor beta chain. This sample is drawn from a study of blood T cell repertoires in COVID-19. Trimming shortened V by 9 bases and J by 7 bases, and 12 bases separated the two germline ends. Germline CDR1 LNHDA, CDR2 SQIVND (reference sequence). There are 12 residues in the CDR3. Sequencing used immunoSEQ multiplex PCR; TCRdb keeps in-frame clones, though not all of them. This table has about 330,000 clones, approximately 88% appearing once. This TCR derives from a woman aged 45-60 years with active or convalescent COVID-19. The chain joins TRBV19 to TRBJ1-4; D is unclear. The sequencing input was peripheral blood. Here the CDR3 reads CASHANGEKLFF. DNA of the CDR3: TGTGCCAGCCACGCGAACGGTGAAAAACTGTTTTTT. Combining the CDR3 with reference TRBV19 and TRBJ1-4 gives the whole variable domain DGGITQSPKYLFRKEGQNVTLSCEQNLNHDAMYWYRQDPGQGLRLIYYSQIVNDFQKGDIAEGYSVSREKKESFPLTVTSAQKNPTAFYLCASHANGEKLFFGSGTQLSVL.